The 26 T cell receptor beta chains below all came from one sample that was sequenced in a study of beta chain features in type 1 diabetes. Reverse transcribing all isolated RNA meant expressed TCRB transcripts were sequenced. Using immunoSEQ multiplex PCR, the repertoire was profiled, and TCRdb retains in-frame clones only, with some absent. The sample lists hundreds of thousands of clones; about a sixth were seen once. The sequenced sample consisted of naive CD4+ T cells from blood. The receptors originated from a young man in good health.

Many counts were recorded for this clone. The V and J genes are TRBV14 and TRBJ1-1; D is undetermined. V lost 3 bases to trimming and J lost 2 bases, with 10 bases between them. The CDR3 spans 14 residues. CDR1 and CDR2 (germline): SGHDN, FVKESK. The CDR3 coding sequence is TGTGCCAGCAGCCAGCGGCCAGGAAACACTGAAGCTTTCTTT. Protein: CASSQRPGNTEAFF.

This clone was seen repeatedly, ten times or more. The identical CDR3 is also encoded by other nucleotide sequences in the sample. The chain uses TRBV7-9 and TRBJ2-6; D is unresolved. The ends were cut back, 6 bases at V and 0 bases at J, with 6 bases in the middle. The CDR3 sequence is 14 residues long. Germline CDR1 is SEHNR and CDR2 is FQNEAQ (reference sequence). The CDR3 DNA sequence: TGTGCCAGCAGTTTCAGCTCTGGGGCCAACGTCCTGACTTTC. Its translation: CASSFSSGANVLTF.

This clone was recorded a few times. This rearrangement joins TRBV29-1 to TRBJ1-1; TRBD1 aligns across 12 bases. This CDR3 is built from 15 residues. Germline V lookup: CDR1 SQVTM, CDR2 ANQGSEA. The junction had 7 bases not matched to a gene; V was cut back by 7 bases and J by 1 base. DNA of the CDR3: TGCAGCGGTGCCGGGACAGGGGGCACGAACACTGAAGCTTTCTTT. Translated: CSGAGTGGTNTEAFF.

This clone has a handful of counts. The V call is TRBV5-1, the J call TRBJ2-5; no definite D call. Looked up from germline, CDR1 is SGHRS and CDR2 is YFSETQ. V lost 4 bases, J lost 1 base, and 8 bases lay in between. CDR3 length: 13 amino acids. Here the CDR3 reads CASSPEGQETQYF. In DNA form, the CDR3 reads TGCGCCAGCAGCCCGGAAGGCCAAGAGACCCAGTACTTC.

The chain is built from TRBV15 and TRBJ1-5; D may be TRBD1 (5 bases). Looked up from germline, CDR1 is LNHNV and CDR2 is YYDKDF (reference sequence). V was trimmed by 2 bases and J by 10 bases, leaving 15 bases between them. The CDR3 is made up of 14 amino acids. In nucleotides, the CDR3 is TGTGCCACCAGCAGACAGGGTCATCCGGGTCCCCAGCATTTT. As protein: CATSRQGHPGPQHF.

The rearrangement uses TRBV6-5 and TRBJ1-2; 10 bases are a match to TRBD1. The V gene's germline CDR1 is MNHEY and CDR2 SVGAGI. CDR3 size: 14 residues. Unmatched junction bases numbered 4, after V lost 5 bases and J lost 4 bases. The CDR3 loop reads CASSQDRGPYGYTF. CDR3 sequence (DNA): TGTGCCAGCAGTCAAGACAGGGGGCCCTATGGCTACACCTTC.

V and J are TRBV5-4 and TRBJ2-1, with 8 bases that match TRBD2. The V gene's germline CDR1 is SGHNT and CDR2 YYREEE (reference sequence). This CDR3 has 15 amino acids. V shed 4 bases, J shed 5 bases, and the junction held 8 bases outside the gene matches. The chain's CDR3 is CASSAGTRHHNEQFF. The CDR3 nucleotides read TGTGCCAGCAGCGCCGGGACTAGACACCACAATGAGCAGTTCTTC.

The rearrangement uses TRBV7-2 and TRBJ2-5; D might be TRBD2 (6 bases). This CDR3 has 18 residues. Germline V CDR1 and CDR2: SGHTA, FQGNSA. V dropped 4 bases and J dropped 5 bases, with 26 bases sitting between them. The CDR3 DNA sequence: TGTGCCAGCAGCTCCGGGGGTTGGCCAGGGTTGGTATGGGAGACCCAGTACTTC. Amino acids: CASSSGGWPGLVWETQYF.

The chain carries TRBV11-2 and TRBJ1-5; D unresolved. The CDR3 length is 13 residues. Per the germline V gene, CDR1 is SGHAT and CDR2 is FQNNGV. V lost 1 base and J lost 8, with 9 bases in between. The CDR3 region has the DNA TGTGCCAGCAGCTTAGGGCCCGGGGAGCCCCAGCATTTT. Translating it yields CASSLGPGEPQHF.

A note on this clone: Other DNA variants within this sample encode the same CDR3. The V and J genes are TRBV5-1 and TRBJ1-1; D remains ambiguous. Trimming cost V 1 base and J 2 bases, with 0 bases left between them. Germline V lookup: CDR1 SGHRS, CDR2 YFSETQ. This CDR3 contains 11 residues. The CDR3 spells CASSLNTEAFF. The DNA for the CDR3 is TGCGCCAGCAGCTTGAACACTGAAGCTTTCTTT.

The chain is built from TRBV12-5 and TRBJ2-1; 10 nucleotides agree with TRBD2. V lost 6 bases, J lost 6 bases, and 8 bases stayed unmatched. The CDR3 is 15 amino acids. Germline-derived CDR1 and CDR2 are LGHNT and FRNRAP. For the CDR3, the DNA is TGTGCTAGTGGGACAATAGCGGGAGGTTTCAATGAGCAGTTCTTC. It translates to CASGTIAGGFNEQFF. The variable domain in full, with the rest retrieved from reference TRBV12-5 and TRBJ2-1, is DARVTQTPRHKVTEMGQEVTMRCQPILGHNTVFWYRQTMMQGLELLAYFRNRAPLDDSGMPKDRFSAEMPDATLATLKIQPSEPRDSAVYFCASGTIAGGFNEQFFGPGTRLTVL.

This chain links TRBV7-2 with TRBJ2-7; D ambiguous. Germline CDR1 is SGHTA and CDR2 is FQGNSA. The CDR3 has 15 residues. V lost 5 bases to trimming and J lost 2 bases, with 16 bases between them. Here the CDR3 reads CASSPTSRLAYEQYF. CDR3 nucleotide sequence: TGTGCCAGCAGCCCCACCTCGAGGCTAGCCTACGAGCAGTACTTC.

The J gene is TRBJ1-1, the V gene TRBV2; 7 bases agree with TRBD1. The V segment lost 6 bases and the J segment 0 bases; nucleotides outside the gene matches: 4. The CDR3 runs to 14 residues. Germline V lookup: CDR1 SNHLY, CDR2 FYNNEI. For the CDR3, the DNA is TGTGCCAGCAGCCCGACAGGGTTGAACACTGAAGCTTTCTTT. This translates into CASSPTGLNTEAFF. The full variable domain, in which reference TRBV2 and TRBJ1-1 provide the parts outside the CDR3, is EPEVTQTPSHQVTQMGQEVILRCVPISNHLYFYWYRQILGQKVEFLVSFYNNEISEKSEIFDDQFSVERPDGSNFTLKIRSTKLEDSAMYFCASSPTGLNTEAFFGQGTRLTVV.

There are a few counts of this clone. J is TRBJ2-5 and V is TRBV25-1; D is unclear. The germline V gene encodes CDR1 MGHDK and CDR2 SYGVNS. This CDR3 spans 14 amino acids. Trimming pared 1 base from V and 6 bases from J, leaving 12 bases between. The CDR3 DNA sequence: TGTGCCAGCAGTGAATTTTCCCATGGCCAGACCCAGTACTTC. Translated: CASSEFSHGQTQYF.

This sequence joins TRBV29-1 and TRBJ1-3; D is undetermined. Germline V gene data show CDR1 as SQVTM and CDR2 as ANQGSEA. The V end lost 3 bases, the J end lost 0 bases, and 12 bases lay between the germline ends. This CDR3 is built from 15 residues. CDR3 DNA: TGCAGCGTTGATCCCCCCAGCAACTCTGGAAACACCATATATTTT. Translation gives CSVDPPSNSGNTIYF.

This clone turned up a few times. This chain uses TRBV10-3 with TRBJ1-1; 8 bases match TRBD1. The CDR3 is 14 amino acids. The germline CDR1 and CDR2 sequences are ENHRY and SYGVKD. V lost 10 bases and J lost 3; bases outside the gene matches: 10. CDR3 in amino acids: CATADRERDTEAFF. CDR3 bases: TGTGCCACCGCGGACAGGGAACGGGACACTGAAGCTTTCTTT.

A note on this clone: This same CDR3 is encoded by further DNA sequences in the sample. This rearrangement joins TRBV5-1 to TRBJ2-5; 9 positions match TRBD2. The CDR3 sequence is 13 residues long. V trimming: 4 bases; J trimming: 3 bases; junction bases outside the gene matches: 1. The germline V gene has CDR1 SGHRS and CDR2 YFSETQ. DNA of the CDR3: TGCGCCAGCAGCCGACTAGCGGAAGAGACCCAGTACTTC. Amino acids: CASSRLAEETQYF.

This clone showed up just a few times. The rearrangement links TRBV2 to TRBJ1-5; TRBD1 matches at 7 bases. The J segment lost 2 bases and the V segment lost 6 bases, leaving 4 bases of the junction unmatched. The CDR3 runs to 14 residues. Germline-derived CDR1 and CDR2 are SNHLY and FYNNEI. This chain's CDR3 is CASRAGTGNQPQHF. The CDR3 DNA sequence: TGTGCCAGCAGGGCCGGGACAGGCAATCAGCCCCAGCATTTT. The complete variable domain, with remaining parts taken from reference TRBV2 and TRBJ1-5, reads EPEVTQTPSHQVTQMGQEVILRCVPISNHLYFYWYRQILGQKVEFLVSFYNNEISEKSEIFDDQFSVERPDGSNFTLKIRSTKLEDSAMYFCASRAGTGNQPQHFGDGTRLSIL.

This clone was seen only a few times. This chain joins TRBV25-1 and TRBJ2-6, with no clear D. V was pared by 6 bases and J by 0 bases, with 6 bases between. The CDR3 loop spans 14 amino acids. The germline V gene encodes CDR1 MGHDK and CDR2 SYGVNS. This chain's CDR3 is CASRGLSGANVLTF. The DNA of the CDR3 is TGTGCCAGCAGAGGGCTCTCTGGGGCCAACGTCCTGACTTTC.

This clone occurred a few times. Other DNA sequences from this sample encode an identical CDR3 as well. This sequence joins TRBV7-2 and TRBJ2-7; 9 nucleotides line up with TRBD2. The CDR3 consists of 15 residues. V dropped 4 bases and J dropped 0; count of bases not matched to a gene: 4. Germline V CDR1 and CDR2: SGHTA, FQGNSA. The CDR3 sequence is CASSSQAGGSYEQYF. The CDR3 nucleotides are TGTGCCAGCAGCTCCCAAGCGGGAGGCTCCTACGAGCAGTACTTC.

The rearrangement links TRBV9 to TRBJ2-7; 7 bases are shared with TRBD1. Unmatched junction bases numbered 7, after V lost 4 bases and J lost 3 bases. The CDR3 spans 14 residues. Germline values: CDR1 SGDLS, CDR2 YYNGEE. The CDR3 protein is CASSPGQLRYEQYF. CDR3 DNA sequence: TGTGCCAGCAGCCCGGGACAGCTCCGCTACGAGCAGTACTTC. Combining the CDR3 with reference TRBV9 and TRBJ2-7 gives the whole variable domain DSGVTQTPKHLITATGQRVTLRCSPRSGDLSVYWYQQSLDQGLQFLIQYYNGEERAKGNILERFSAQQFPDLHSELNLSSLELGDSALYFCASSPGQLRYEQYFGPGTRLTVT.

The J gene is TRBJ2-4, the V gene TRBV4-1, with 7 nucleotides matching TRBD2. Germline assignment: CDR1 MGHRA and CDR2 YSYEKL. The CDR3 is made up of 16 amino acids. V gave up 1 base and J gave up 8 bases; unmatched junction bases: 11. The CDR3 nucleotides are TGCGCCAGCAGCCAAGCCCTGGGGGGGTTCACGGACATTCAGTACTTC. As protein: CASSQALGGFTDIQYF.

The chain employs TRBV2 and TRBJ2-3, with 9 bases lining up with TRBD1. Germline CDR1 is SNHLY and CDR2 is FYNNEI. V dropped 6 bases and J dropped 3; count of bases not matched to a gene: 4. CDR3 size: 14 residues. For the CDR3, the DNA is TGTGCCAGCAGAAAGACAGGGGGAACAGATACGCAGTATTTT. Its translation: CASRKTGGTDTQYF.

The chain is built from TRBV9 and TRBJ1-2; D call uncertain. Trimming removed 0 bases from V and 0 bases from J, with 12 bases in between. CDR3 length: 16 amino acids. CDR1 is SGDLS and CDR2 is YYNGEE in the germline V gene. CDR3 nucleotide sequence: TGTGCCAGCAGCGTAGACAGCCTAACTTCTAACTATGGCTACACCTTC. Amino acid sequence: CASSVDSLTSNYGYTF.

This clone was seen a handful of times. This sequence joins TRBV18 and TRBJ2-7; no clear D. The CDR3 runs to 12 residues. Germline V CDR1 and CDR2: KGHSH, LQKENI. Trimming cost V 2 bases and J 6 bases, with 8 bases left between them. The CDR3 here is CASSPEFTEQYF. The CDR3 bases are TGTGCCAGCTCACCAGAATTTACCGAGCAGTACTTC.

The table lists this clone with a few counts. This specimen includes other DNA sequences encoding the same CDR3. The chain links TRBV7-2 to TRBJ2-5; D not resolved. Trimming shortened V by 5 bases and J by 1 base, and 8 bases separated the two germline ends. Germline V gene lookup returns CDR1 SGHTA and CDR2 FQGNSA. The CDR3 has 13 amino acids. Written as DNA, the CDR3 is TGTGCCAGCAGCCTACGGATCCAAGAGACCCAGTACTTC. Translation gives CASSLRIQETQYF.